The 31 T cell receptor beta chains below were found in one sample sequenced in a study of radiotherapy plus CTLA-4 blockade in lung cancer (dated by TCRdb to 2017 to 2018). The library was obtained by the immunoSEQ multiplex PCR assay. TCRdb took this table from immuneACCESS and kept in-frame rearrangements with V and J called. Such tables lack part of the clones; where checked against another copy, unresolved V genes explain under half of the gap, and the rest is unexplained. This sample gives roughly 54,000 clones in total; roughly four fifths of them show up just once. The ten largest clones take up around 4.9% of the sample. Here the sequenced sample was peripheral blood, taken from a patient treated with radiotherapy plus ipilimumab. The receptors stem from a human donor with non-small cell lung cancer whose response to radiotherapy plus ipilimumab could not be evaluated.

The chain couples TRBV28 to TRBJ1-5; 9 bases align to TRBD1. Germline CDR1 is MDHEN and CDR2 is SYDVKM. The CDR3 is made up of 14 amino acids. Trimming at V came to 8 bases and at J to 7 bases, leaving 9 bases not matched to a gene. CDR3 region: CASRWDREDQPQHF. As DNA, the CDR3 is TGTGCCAGCCGATGGGACAGGGAAGACCAGCCCCAGCATTTT.

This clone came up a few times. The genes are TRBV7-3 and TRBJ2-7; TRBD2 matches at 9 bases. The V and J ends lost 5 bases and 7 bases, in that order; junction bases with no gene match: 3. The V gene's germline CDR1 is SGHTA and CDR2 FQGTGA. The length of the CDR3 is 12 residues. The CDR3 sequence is CASSGLAGEQYF. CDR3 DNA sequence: TGTGCCAGCAGCGGCCTAGCGGGAGAGCAGTACTTC.

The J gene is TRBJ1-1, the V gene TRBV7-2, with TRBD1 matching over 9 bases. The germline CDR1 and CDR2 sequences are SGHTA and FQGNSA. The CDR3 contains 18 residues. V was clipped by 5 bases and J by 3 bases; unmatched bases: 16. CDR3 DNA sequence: TGTGCCAGCAGCATGGGAATCCGGGACAGGGTTGTGCACACTGAAGCTTTCTTT. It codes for CASSMGIRDRVVHTEAFF.

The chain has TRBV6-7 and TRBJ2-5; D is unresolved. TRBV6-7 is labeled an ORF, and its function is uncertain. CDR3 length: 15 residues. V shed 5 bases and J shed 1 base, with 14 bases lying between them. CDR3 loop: CASSTPDSLQETQYF. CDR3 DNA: TGTGCCAGCAGTACACCCGACTCGCTCCAAGAGACCCAGTACTTC.

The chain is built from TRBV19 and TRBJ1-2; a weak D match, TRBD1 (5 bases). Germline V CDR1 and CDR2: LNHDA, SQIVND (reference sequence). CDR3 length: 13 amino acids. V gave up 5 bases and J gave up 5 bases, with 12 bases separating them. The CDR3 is CASSSGGAYGYTF. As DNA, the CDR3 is TGTGCCAGTAGTTCGGGCGGGGCTTATGGCTACACCTTC. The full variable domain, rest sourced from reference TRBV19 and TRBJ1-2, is DGGITQSPKYLFRKEGQNVTLSCEQNLNHDAMYWYRQDPGQGLRLIYYSQIVNDFQKGDIAEGYSVSREKKESFPLTVTSAQKNPTAFYLCASSSGGAYGYTFGSGTRLTVV.

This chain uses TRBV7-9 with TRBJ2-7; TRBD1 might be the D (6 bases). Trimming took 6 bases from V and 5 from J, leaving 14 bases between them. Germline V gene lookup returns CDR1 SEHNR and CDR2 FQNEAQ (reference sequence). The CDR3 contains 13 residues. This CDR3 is CASSPTGYHEQYF. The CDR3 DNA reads TGTGCCAGCAGTCCTACAGGGTACCACGAGCAGTACTTC.

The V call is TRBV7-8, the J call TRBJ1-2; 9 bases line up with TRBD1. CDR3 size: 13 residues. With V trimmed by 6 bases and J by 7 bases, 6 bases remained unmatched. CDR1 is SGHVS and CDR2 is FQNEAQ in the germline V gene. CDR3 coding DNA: TGTGCCAGCAGATTACAGGGGGCGGCTGGCTACACCTTC. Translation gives CASRLQGAAGYTF.

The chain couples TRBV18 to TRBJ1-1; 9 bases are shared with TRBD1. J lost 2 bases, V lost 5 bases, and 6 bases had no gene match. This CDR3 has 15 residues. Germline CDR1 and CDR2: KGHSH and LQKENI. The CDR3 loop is CASSVGTGGNTEAFF. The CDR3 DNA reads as TGTGCCAGCTCAGTAGGAACAGGGGGCAACACTGAAGCTTTCTTT.

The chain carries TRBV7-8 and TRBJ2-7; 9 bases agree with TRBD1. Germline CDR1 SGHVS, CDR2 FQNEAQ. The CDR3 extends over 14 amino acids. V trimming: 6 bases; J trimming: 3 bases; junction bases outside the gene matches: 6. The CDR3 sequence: CASSPGQGLYEQYF. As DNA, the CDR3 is TGTGCCAGCAGTCCGGGACAGGGTCTCTACGAGCAGTACTTC. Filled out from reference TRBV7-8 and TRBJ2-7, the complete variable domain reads GAGVSQSPRYKVAKRGQDVALRCDPISGHVSLFWYQQALGQGPEFLTYFQNEAQLDKSGLPSDRFFAERPEGSVSTLKIQRTQQEDSAVYLCASSPGQGLYEQYFGPGTRLTVT.

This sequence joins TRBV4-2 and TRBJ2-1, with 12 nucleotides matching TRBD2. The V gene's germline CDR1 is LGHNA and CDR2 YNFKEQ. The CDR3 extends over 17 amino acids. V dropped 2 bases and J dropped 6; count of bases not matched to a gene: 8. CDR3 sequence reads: CASSQSTSGRRGNEQFF. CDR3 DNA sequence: TGTGCCAGCAGCCAATCGACTAGCGGGAGAAGGGGCAATGAGCAGTTCTTC.

The DNA for the CDR3 is TGTGCCAGCAGCGTAGTTGACAGTCAAAATGAGCAGTTCTTC. It is translated as CASSVVDSQNEQFF. The genes are TRBV9 and TRBJ2-1; the D gene is possibly TRBD1 (5 bases). The CDR3 is 14 residues long. Germline lookup yields CDR1 SGDLS and CDR2 YYNGEE. Trimming removed 0 bases from V and 7 bases from J, with 11 bases in between.

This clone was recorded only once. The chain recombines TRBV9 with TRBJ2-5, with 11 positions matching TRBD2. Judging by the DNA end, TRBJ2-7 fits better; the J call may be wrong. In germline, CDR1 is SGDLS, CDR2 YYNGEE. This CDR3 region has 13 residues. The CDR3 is CASSVLAGGEQYF. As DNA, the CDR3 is TGTGCCAGCAGCGTACTAGCGGGAGGCGAGCAGTACTTC.

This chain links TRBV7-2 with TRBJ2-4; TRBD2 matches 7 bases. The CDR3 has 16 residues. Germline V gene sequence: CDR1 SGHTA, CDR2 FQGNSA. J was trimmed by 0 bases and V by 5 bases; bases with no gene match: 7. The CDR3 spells CASSPPGGGAKNIQYF. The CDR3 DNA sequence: TGTGCCAGCAGCCCTCCGGGCGGGGGAGCCAAAAACATTCAGTACTTC.

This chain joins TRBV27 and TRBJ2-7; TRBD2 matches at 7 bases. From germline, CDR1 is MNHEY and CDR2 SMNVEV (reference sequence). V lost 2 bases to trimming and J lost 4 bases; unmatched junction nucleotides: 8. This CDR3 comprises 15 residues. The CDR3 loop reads CASSLGQRGLYEQYF. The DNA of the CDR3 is TGTGCCAGCAGTTTAGGGCAGCGGGGTCTGTACGAGCAGTACTTC.

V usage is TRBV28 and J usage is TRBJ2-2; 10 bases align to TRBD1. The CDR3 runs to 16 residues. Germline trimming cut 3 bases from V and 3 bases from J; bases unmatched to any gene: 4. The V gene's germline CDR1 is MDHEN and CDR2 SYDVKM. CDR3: CASSLGQGTDTGELFF. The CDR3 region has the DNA TGTGCCAGCAGTTTGGGACAGGGGACAGACACCGGGGAGCTGTTTTTT.

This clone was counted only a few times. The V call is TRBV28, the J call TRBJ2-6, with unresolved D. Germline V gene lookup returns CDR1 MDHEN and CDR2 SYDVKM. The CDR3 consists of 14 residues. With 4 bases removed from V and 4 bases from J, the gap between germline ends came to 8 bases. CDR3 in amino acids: CASSSPTGANVLTF. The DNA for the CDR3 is TGTGCCAGCAGTTCTCCGACAGGGGCCAACGTCCTGACTTTC.

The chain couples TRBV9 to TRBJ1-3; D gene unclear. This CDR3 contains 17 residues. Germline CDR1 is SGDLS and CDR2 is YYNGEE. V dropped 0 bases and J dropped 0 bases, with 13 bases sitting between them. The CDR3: CASSVGSSLHSGNTIYF. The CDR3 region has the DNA TGTGCCAGCAGCGTAGGATCGTCACTTCACTCTGGAAACACCATATATTTT.

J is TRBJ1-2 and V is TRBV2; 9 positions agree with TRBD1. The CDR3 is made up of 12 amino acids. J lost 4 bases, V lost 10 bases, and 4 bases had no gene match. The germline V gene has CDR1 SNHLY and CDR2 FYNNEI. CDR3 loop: CAMSDRGYGYTF. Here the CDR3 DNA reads TGTGCCATGTCGGACAGGGGCTATGGCTACACCTTC.

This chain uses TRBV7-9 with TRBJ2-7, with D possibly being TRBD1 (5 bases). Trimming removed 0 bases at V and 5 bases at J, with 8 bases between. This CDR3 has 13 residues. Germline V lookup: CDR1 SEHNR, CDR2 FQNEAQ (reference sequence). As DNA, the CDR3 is TGTGCCAGCAGCTTAGCGCAGGGAAACGAGCAGTACTTC. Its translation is CASSLAQGNEQYF.

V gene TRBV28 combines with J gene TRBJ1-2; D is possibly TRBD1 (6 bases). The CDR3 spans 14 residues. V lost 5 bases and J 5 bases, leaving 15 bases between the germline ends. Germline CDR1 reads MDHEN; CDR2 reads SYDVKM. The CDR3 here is CASSPQTGLYGYTF. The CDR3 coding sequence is TGTGCCAGCAGTCCCCAGACAGGCTTATATGGCTACACCTTC.

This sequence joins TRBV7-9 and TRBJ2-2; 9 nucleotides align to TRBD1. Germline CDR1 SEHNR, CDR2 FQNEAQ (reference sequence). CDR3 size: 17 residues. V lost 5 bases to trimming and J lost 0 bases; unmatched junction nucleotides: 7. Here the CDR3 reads CASSNTGTGSNTGELFF. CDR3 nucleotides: TGTGCCAGCAGCAACACCGGGACAGGGTCGAACACCGGGGAGCTGTTTTTT.

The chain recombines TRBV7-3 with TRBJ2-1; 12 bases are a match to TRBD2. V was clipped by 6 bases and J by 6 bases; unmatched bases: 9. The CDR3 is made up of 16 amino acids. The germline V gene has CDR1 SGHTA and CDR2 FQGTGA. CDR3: CASSQGLAGGGNEQFF. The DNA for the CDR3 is TGTGCCAGCAGTCAAGGGCTAGCGGGAGGGGGCAATGAGCAGTTCTTC. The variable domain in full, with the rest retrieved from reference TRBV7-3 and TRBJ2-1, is GAGVSQTPSNKVTEKGKYVELRCDPISGHTALYWYRQSLGQGPEFLIYFQGTGAADDSGLPNDRFFAVRPEGSVSTLKIQRTERGDSAVYLCASSQGLAGGGNEQFFGPGTRLTVL.

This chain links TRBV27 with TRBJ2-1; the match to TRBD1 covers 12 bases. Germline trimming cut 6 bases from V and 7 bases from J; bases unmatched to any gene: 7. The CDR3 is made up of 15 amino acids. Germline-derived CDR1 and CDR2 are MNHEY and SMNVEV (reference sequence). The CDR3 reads CASSPGTGGLNEQFF. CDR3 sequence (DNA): TGTGCCAGCAGCCCAGGGACAGGGGGCTTGAATGAGCAGTTCTTC.

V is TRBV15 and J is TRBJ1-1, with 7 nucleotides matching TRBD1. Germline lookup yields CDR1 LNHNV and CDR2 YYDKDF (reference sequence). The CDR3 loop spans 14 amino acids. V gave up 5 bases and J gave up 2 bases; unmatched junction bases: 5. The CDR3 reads CATSPRTGNTEAFF. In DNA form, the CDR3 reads TGTGCCACCAGCCCCCGGACAGGAAACACTGAAGCTTTCTTT.

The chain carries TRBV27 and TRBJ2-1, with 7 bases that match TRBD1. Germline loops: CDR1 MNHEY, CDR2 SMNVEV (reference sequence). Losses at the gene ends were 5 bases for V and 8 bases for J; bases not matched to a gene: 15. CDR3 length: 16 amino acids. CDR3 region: CASSPRQGYPFHEQFF. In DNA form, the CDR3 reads TGTGCCAGCAGTCCACGACAGGGTTACCCTTTTCATGAGCAGTTCTTC.

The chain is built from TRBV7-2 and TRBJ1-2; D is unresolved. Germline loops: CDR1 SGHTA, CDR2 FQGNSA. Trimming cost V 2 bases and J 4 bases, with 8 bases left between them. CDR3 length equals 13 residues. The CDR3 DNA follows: TGTGCCAGCAGCTTATTGGGAGGCTATGGCTACACCTTC. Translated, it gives CASSLLGGYGYTF.

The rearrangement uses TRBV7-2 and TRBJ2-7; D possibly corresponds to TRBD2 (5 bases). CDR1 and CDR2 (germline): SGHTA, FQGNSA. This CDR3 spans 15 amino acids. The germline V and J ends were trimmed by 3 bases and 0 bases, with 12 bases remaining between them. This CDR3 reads CASSFELGSSYEQYF. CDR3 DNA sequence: TGTGCCAGCAGCTTCGAGCTTGGGAGCTCCTACGAGCAGTACTTC.

The CDR3 nucleotides are TGTGCCAGCAGTGAATTAGGGACAATCTACGAGCAGTACTTC. Protein sequence: CASSELGTIYEQYF. The V and J genes are TRBV6-1 and TRBJ2-7; possible D gene TRBD1, 6 bases. The germline V gene encodes CDR1 MNHNS and CDR2 SASEGT. The CDR3 totals 14 residues. V dropped 2 bases and J dropped 3 bases, with 11 bases sitting between them.

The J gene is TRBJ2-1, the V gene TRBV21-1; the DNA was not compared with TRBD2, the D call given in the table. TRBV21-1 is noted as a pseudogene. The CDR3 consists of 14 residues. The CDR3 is CASRTSGSYNEQFF. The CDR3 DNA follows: TGTGCCAGCAGGACTAGCGGGAGTTACAATGAGCAGTTCTTC.

The CDR3: CASLRAGQYTGELFF. The CDR3, as DNA: TGTGCCAGCCTAAGGGCTGGACAGTACACCGGGGAGCTGTTTTTT. This sequence joins TRBV6-1 and TRBJ2-2, with a weak D call TRBD1 (6 bases). In germline, CDR1 is MNHNS, CDR2 SASEGT. The CDR3 loop spans 15 amino acids. V gave up 8 bases and J gave up 3 bases, with 16 bases separating them.

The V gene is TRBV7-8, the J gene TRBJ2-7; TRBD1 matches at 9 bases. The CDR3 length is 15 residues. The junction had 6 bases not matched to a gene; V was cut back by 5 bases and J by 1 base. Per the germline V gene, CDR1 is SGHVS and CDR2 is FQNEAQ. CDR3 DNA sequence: TGTGCCAGCAGCAAGGGGACAGGGATGTCCTACGAGCAGTACTTC. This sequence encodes CASSKGTGMSYEQYF.